The rows below give T cell receptor beta chains drawn from one sample of a study of blood T cell repertoires in COVID-19. The data were produced by immunoSEQ multiplex PCR, yet TCRdb's version contains in-frame clones alone and is incomplete. The sample consists of hundreds of thousands of clones, about nine tenths of them appearing once. The sample consisted of PBMCs or T cells enriched from blood (not recorded which). Receptors were obtained from a man younger than 30 who had recovered from COVID-19. CDR3s include the opening cysteine and the closing phenylalanine or tryptophan. The order of the fields is J gene, clone size, V gene, D gene, CDR3 protein, CDR3 DNA. D genes are given only for firm matches. Clone size, where shown, is once, few, many, or a class for clones that have expanded.

J gene: TRBJ1-1; clone size: -; V gene: TRBV5-1; D gene: -; CDR3 protein: CASQNAVNTEAFF; CDR3 DNA: TGCGCCAGCCAAAACGCGGTGAACACTGAAGCTTTCTTT
J gene: TRBJ1-2; clone size: -; V gene: TRBV19; D gene: -; CDR3 protein: CASNPTEGTLTGYTF; CDR3 DNA: TGTGCCAGTAACCCAACAGAAGGGACATTAACTGGCTACACCTTC
J gene: TRBJ1-2; clone size: -; V gene: TRBV6-5; D gene: -; CDR3 protein: CASRFGQNYGYTF; CDR3 DNA: TGTGCCAGCAGATTTGGACAGAACTATGGCTACACCTTC
J gene: TRBJ2-5; clone size: -; V gene: TRBV30; D gene: TRBD2; CDR3 protein: CAWSQGASGGETQYF; CDR3 DNA: TGTGCCTGGAGCCAAGGGGCTAGCGGGGGAGAGACCCAGTACTTC
J gene: TRBJ2-7; clone size: -; V gene: TRBV29-1; D gene: -; CDR3 protein: CSVEVASGSYEQYF; CDR3 DNA: TGCAGCGTTGAAGTTGCAAGCGGTTCCTACGAGCAGTACTTC
J gene: TRBJ2-1; clone size: -; V gene: TRBV20-1; D gene: TRBD1; CDR3 protein: CSASDRGYNEQFF; CDR3 DNA: TGCAGTGCTAGTGACAGGGGGTACAATGAGCAGTTCTTC
J gene: TRBJ1-6; clone size: -; V gene: TRBV30; D gene: -; CDR3 protein: CAWSPGVSGNSPLHF; CDR3 DNA: TGTGCCTGGAGTCCCGGGGTCTCGGGCAATTCACCCCTCCACTTT
J gene: TRBJ1-3; clone size: -; V gene: TRBV12-3/TRBV12-4; D gene: -; CDR3 protein: CASKPHEVATIYF; CDR3 DNA: TGTGCCAGCAAACCTCACGAGGTGGCCACCATATATTTT
J gene: TRBJ1-3; clone size: -; V gene: TRBV5-1; D gene: -; CDR3 protein: CASSLALSGNTIYF; CDR3 DNA: TGCGCCAGCAGCTTGGCCCTCTCTGGAAACACCATATATTTT
J gene: TRBJ1-5; clone size: once; V gene: TRBV10-1; D gene: TRBD1; CDR3 protein: CASSVLDRGLRQPQHF; CDR3 DNA: TGCGCCAGCAGTGTTTTGGACAGGGGGCTTCGGCAGCCCCAGCATTTT
J gene: TRBJ1-4; clone size: -; V gene: TRBV2; D gene: -; CDR3 protein: CASSVNRIVATNEKLFF; CDR3 DNA: TGTGCCAGCAGTGTCAACAGAATAGTTGCAACTAATGAAAAACTGTTTTTT
J gene: TRBJ2-5; clone size: -; V gene: TRBV28; D gene: -; CDR3 protein: CASSLYLQETQYF; CDR3 DNA: TGTGCCAGCAGTTTATATCTGCAAGAGACCCAGTACTTC
J gene: TRBJ2-7; clone size: -; V gene: TRBV5-1; D gene: -; CDR3 protein: CASSLAGHRNYEQYF; CDR3 DNA: TGCGCCAGCAGCTTGGCCGGCCACAGGAACTACGAGCAGTACTTC
J gene: TRBJ2-7; clone size: few; V gene: TRBV3-1/TRBV3-2; D gene: TRBD2; CDR3 protein: CASSRGLAGSSNYEQYF; CDR3 DNA: TGTGCCAGCAGCCGAGGGCTAGCGGGGTCCTCTAACTACGAGCAGTACTTC
J gene: TRBJ1-5; clone size: -; V gene: TRBV12-3/TRBV12-4; D gene: -; CDR3 protein: CASSFARSGSQHF; CDR3 DNA: TGTGCCAGCAGTTTCGCCCGCTCGGGGTCCCAGCATTTT
J gene: TRBJ2-5; clone size: few; V gene: TRBV28; D gene: -; CDR3 protein: CASSLGRVLLKETQYF; CDR3 DNA: TGTGCCAGCAGTTTAGGTCGGGTCCTGTTAAAAGAGACCCAGTACTTC
J gene: TRBJ2-5; clone size: -; V gene: TRBV11-2; D gene: -; CDR3 protein: CASSFTIGQNQETQYF; CDR3 DNA: TGTGCCAGCAGCTTCACGATAGGACAGAATCAAGAGACCCAGTACTTC
J gene: TRBJ1-1; clone size: -; V gene: TRBV15; D gene: -; CDR3 protein: CATRGAYTEAFF; CDR3 DNA: TGTGCCACCAGAGGGGCTTATACTGAAGCTTTCTTT
J gene: TRBJ2-7; clone size: -; V gene: TRBV4-2; D gene: -; CDR3 protein: CASSLGRSNEQYF; CDR3 DNA: TGTGCCAGCAGCCTGGGGCGTTCCAACGAGCAGTACTTC
J gene: TRBJ1-1; clone size: -; V gene: TRBV6-1; D gene: -; CDR3 protein: CASSERQGSWTEAFF; CDR3 DNA: TGTGCCAGCAGTGAAAGGCAGGGTAGTTGGACTGAAGCTTTCTTT
J gene: TRBJ2-5; clone size: -; V gene: TRBV6-5; D gene: TRBD2; CDR3 protein: CASSYPSGNRETQYF; CDR3 DNA: TGTGCCAGCAGTTACCCAAGCGGGAATCGGGAGACCCAGTACTTC
J gene: TRBJ1-1; clone size: -; V gene: TRBV20-1; D gene: -; CDR3 protein: CSAGGFTEAFF; CDR3 DNA: TGCAGTGCTGGGGGGTTCACTGAAGCTTTCTTT
J gene: TRBJ2-2; clone size: -; V gene: TRBV25-1; D gene: -; CDR3 protein: CASSGPGGELFF; CDR3 DNA: TGTGCCAGCAGTGGCCCCGGCGGGGAGCTGTTTTTT
J gene: TRBJ1-5; clone size: -; V gene: TRBV27; D gene: TRBD1; CDR3 protein: CASSSTGGSGNQPQHF; CDR3 DNA: TGTGCCAGCAGTTCCACAGGGGGCTCAGGCAATCAGCCCCAGCATTTT
J gene: TRBJ1-2; clone size: -; V gene: TRBV30; D gene: -; CDR3 protein: CAWRQTEPGMDNYGYTF; CDR3 DNA: TGTGCCTGGAGGCAGACCGAGCCGGGAATGGATAACTATGGCTACACCTTC
J gene: TRBJ1-1; clone size: -; V gene: TRBV29-1; D gene: -; CDR3 protein: CSVVSTEAFF; CDR3 DNA: TGCAGCGTTGTATCGACTGAAGCTTTCTTT
J gene: TRBJ2-7; clone size: -; V gene: TRBV5-1; D gene: TRBD1; CDR3 protein: CASRAGTGVYEQYF; CDR3 DNA: TGCGCCAGCAGAGCCGGGACAGGGGTGTACGAGCAGTACTTC
J gene: TRBJ2-7; clone size: -; V gene: TRBV2; D gene: -; CDR3 protein: CASSAQPGGEQYF; CDR3 DNA: TGTGCCAGCAGTGCACAGCCCGGGGGCGAGCAGTACTTC
J gene: TRBJ2-1; clone size: -; V gene: TRBV7-2; D gene: TRBD2; CDR3 protein: CASSLVSSGEQFF; CDR3 DNA: TGTGCCAGCAGCTTAGTGTCTAGCGGCGAGCAGTTCTTC
J gene: TRBJ1-1; clone size: -; V gene: TRBV25-1; D gene: TRBD1; CDR3 protein: CASSGGQGVEDTEAFF; CDR3 DNA: TGTGCCAGCAGTGGGGGACAGGGGGTAGAGGACACTGAAGCTTTCTTT
J gene: TRBJ2-4; clone size: -; V gene: TRBV6-1; D gene: TRBD1; CDR3 protein: CASSETTGALAKNIQYF; CDR3 DNA: TGTGCCAGCAGTGAAACAACAGGGGCCCTAGCCAAAAACATTCAGTACTTC
J gene: TRBJ1-5; clone size: -; V gene: TRBV5-8; D gene: -; CDR3 protein: CASSATGTYNQPQHF; CDR3 DNA: TGTGCCAGCAGCGCCACAGGAACGTATAATCAGCCCCAGCATTTT